The clone carrying this T cell receptor (beta chain) has just one count. What it binds is unknown. This sample stems from a study of Ad26.COV2.S vaccination and SARS-CoV-2 variants. Study background: Among those in the COV1001 Ad26.COV2.S trial arm was the donor.

The treatment denotes: around 19 received Ad26.COV2.S at low or high dose, single or two shots; a few received placebo; per-sample allocation not given. Repertoires come from day 63 after the first vaccine or placebo injection. An Ad26 vector expressing Wuhan-strain SARS-CoV-2 spike constituted the vaccine. Produced via immunoSEQ multiplex PCR; TCRdb's table is partial and in-frame only. The sample lists roughly 400,000 clones, about nine tenths seen once, with around 1.8% in the top ten. The CDR3 covers 15 residues. CDR1 and CDR2 (germline): LNHDA, SQIVND (reference sequence). The V end was cut by 7 bases, the J end by 0 bases, with 13 bases between. Study conclusions and caveats: From the TCR breadth and depth analyses, total T cell responses may have been underestimated. For non-spike TCRs, breadth in vaccine recipients resembled that in placebo recipients.

This TCR derives from a person between 18 and 59 years old who received the Ad26.COV2.S COVID-19 vaccine or a placebo. This specimen consisted of peripheral blood, obtained in a trial of Ad26.COV2.S vaccine versus placebo. The rearrangement joins TRBV19 to TRBJ1-3, with D possibly TRBD1 on 5 matching bases. In DNA, the CDR3 is TGTGCCAGTATGGGGGGTCCCTACTCTGGAAACACCATATATTTT. Translated, it gives CASMGGPYSGNTIYF.